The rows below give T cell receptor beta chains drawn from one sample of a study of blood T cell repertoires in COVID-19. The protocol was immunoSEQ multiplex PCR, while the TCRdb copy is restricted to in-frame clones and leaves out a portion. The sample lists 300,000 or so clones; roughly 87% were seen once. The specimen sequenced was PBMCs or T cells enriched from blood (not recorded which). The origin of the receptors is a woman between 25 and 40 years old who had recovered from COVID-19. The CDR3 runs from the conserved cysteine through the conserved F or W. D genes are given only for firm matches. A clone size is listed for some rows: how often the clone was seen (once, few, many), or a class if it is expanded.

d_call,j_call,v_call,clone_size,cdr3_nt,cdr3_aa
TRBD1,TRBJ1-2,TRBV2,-,TGTGCCAGCAGTAATACAGGGGGCTCCGGCTACACCTTC,CASSNTGGSGYTF
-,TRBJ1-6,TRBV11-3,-,TGTGCCAGCAGCTGGGACACTAATTCACCCCTCCACTTT,CASSWDTNSPLHF
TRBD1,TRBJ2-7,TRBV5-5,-,TGTGCCAGCAGCTCCCCCGGGACAGGCTCCTACGAGCAGTACTTC,CASSSPGTGSYEQYF
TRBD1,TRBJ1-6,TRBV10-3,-,TGTGCCATCAGGCCTGGGGACAGGGAACGTTCACCCCTCCACTTT,CAIRPGDRERSPLHF
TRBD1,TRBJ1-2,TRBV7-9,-,TGTGCCAGCAGCTCCGGGACAGGGGTCATTTCGCGTGGCTACACCTTC,CASSSGTGVISRGYTF
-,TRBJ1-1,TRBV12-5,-,TGTGCTAGTGCCTCCCCGGGGGCTGAAGCTTTCTTT,CASASPGAEAFF
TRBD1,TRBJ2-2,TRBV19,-,TGTGCCAGTAGTATGGGACAGGGGAACACCGGGGAGCTGTTTTTT,CASSMGQGNTGELFF
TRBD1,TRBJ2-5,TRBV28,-,TGTGCCAGCAGTCTCCCGGGACAGGGGGGAGAGACCCAGTACTTC,CASSLPGQGGETQYF
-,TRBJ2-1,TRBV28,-,TGTGCCAGCAGTTTTGGGCCCCAGCAGGTTAAAAAGTTCTTC,CASSFGPQQVKKFF
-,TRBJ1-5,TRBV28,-,TGTGCCAGCAGTTTAGGTAGACTGGGGGCCACCCGTCAGCCCCAGCATTTT,CASSLGRLGATRQPQHF
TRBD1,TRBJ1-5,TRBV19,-,TGTGCCAGTAGTATAAAACAGGGGGCGTCGGGCAATCAGCCCCAGCATTTT,CASSIKQGASGNQPQHF
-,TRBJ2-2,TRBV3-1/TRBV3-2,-,TGTGCCAGCAGCCAAGGGAGCAGGGTCGCCGGGGAGCTGTTTTTT,CASSQGSRVAGELFF
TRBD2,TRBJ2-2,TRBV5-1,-,TGCGCCAGCAGCATCGGACTAGCGGGGGGGCCTACCGGGGAGCTGTTTTTT,CASSIGLAGGPTGELFF
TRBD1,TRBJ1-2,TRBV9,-,TGTGCCAGCAGCGTAGCAGGGGGCGCTGACTATGGCTACACCTTC,CASSVAGGADYGYTF
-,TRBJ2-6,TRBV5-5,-,TGTGCCAGCAGCTCCCTCGCGGGGCCTGGGGCCAACGTCCTGACTTTC,CASSSLAGPGANVLTF
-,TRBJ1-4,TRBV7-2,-,TGTGCCAGCAGCTTAACCGCACGCGGACAGCCCAATGAAAAACTGTTTTTT,CASSLTARGQPNEKLFF
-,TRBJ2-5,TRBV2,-,TGTGCCAGCAGTCCCGGGACAGGGGCCAGCGGGGGGATTTTAAAGACCCAGTACTTC,CASSPGTGASGGILKTQYF
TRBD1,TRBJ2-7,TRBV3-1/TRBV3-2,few,TGTGCCAGCAGCTTGACAGGGATCGAGCAGTACTTC,CASSLTGIEQYF
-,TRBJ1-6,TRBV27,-,TGTGCCAGCAGTTTACGGGAAGGACGGGTTGGCAGCTCACCCCTCCACTTT,CASSLREGRVGSSPLHF
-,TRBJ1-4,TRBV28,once,TGTGCCAGCAGTTTACAAGGGACTAAGGGGAAACTGTTTTTT,CASSLQGTKGKLFF
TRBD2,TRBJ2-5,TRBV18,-,TGTGCCAGCTCCCCGGAGGGACTAGCGATAGAGACCCAGTACTTC,CASSPEGLAIETQYF
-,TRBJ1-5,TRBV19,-,TGTGCCAGTAGTATGAGGGTGCTCAATCAGCCCCAGCATTTT,CASSMRVLNQPQHF
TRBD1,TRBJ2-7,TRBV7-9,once,TGTGCCAGCAGTTCAAGGGCGGGACAGGGCCTCCACGAGCAGTACTTC,CASSSRAGQGLHEQYF
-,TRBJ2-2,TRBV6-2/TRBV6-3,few,TGTGCCAGCAGTTTTCGCGGGGAGCTGTTTTTT,CASSFRGELFF
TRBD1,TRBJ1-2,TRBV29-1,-,TGCAGCGTGGAGGACAGGGGCCTTAACTATGGCTACACCTTC,CSVEDRGLNYGYTF
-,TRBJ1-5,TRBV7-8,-,TGTGCCAGCAGCTTAGCGAGGGTTAGCAATCAGCCCCAGCATTTT,CASSLARVSNQPQHF
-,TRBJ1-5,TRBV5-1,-,TGCGCCAGCAGCTTGACAGGGAGCAATCAGCCCCAGCATTTT,CASSLTGSNQPQHF
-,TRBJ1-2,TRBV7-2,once,TGTGCCAGCAGCTTAATTGCCTATGACTATGGCTACACCTTC,CASSLIAYDYGYTF
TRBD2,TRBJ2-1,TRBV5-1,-,TGCGCCAGCAGCTCTCTAGCGGGGGAGGGCAATGAGCAGTTCTTC,CASSSLAGEGNEQFF
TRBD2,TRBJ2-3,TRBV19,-,TGTGCCAGTAGTATAGATCGGGCGGGGGCAGATACGCAGTATTTT,CASSIDRAGADTQYF
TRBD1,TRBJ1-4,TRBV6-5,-,TGTGCCAGCAGTTACGGAAGACAGGGGAATGAAAAACTGTTTTTT,CASSYGRQGNEKLFF
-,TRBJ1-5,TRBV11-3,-,TGTGCCAGCAGCTTATGGCCCGGGGGTAATCAGCCCCAGCATTTT,CASSLWPGGNQPQHF
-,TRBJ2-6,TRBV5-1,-,TGCGCCAGCAGCTTGGACCTGGGGGGAAGTGGGGCCAACGTCCTGACTTTC,CASSLDLGGSGANVLTF
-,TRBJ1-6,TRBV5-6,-,TGTGCCAGCAGCCCGGGAGTAGGACAAACGGGAGGATCACCCCTCCACTTT,CASSPGVGQTGGSPLHF
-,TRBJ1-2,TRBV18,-,TGTGCCAGCTCACCTACAGGGAACTATGGCTACACCTTC,CASSPTGNYGYTF
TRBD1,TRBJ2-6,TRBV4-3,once,TGCGCCAGCAGCTTCAGCCCAGGGGGCCCCGGCTCTGGGGCCAACGTCCTGACTTTC,CASSFSPGGPGSGANVLTF
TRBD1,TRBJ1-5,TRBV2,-,TGTGCCAGCAGTGAAGTCGCAGGGGGCGTGGATCAGCCCCAGCATTTT,CASSEVAGGVDQPQHF